This T cell receptor beta chain appears in the sequencing data of a study of CD8+CD57+ T cells in acquired aplastic anemia. The overall study: Yields of DNA that came from sorted CD4+ and CD8+ cells averaged roughly 3.2 ug.

Flow cytometry had shown expanded CD8+CD57+ cells in the patients chosen for sequencing. Every one of the patients had aplastic anemia (severe, acquired). By the time of blood sampling, patients had still received no therapy. Study-level points and caveats: Shared by patients and controls, nearly 30 CD8+ CDR3s were abundant in patients.

The TCR beta profiling, which covered VDJ combination and CDR3 sequence, was carried out using genomic DNA as the template. TCRdb reprocessed the reads with MiXCR, giving one entry per CDR3 protein. Among under 200,000 distinct CDR3 sequences listed, approximately 52% were seen once. Comments on this clonotype: What it recognizes is unknown.

This receptor was identified in a human donor with aplastic anemia. Specimen: sorted CD4+, CD8+, or CD8+CD57+ T cells (not recorded which) from PBMCs.

CDR3 in amino acids: CASGPDRAITYNNSPLHF. DNA for the CDR3: TGTGCTAGTGGTCCGGACAGGGCCATTACGTACAATAATTCACCCCTCCACTTT. This chain uses TRBV12-5 with TRBJ1-6; 8 nucleotides align to TRBD1. This CDR3 region has 18 residues. CDR1 and CDR2 from the germline V gene are LGHNT and FRNRAP. V lost 5 bases and J lost 5; bases outside the gene matches: 14.